Reported below is one T cell receptor (beta chain). This clone has more than one count but fewer than ten. Its cognate antigen has yet to be identified. No clone much larger than this one lies a single base away; base qualities are absent. The source of the sample is a study of blood T cell repertoires in COVID-19 (TCRdb year 2020). Study-level background: Samples covering the acute and convalescent phases of COVID-19 were provided by collaborators in the United States, Italy and Spain. The dataset comprised deeply sampled blood TCRbeta repertoires from subjects exposed to, actively infected with, or recovered from COVID-19. The samples were drawn from two sources: the first 160 participants of the ongoing ImmuneRACE study, and some 1,300 subjects contributed by 6 global collaborators. The prospective study material was composed of cDNA or gDNA derived from T cells, B-cell-depleted T cells, or PBMCs. Sample metadata almost always included a de-identified subject ID, COVID-19 status, age in years and sex. The repertoires were released in a freely available public database meant as a resource for research on the immune response to SARS-CoV-2. Where available, HLA class I and class II types were taken from metadata supplied by the sample provider and were not determined by assay-based typing. Results the study describes overall, beyond this receptor: How much clinical and demographic metadata was included differed by source and by participant, and the metadata was provided uncurated.

The immunoSEQ Assay, a bias-controlled multiplex PCR, was used to amplify TCRbeta CDR3 regions from genomic DNA. The original methods were these. The number of nucleated cells in each sample was estimated by amplification of reference gene primers within the assay. To quantify the absolute abundance of each unique TCRbeta CDR3 rearrangement, sequence reads were collapsed and filtered. Productive Simpson clonality was computed per sample as the square root of Simpson's diversity index over productive rearrangements. This immuneACCESS table, as held by TCRdb, lists in-frame sequences with V and J called but not all clones. Of the missing ones, under half trace to an unresolved V gene in checked studies; the others have no known cause. V, J and clone size were drawn from that table, and D and trimming were deduced from the DNA. The sample profile shows 150,000 to 200,000 clones; around four fifths of them were found once. The top ten clones comprise approximately 6.2% of the sample.

Collaborating institutions collected whole blood in K2EDTA tubes following their own protocols. For TCRbeta analysis, collaborators shipped samples as frozen whole blood, isolated PBMCs, or DNA extracted from either of those sample types. V drops 9 bases and J drops 9 bases, leaving 9 bases in between. The CDR3 covers 10 residues, taking in both the cysteine and the phenylalanine. The retained sequence is limited to the CDR3, 30 bases, with the frame set at the first base. The germline V gene (reference sequence) yields LNHDA for CDR1 and SQIVND for CDR2. The clonotype comes from a woman aged 40 to 50 with acute or convalescent COVID-19. The sample consisted of peripheral blood. This chain is built from TRBV19 and TRBJ2-1; a tentative D call is TRBD2 (6 bases match). The CDR3 in this case is CASGGGEQFF. The nucleotides are TGTGCCAGCGGGGGAGGTGAGCAGTTCTTC.